Sequencing of this T cell receptor (beta chain) was carried out in a study of T-cell reconstitution after alpha-beta-depleted transplantation in children. Study observations and caveats: Most T-cell counts and diversity one year after the transplant came from T cells that were newly produced.

The library targeted TCRbeta and was prepared with unique molecular identifiers. TCRdb processed the PCR reads anew with MiXCR; each CDR3 protein has one entry. The table lists some 120,000 distinct CDR3 sequences, under 30% of them singletons. About this clonotype itself: Its matching antigen is unknown. A junction end diverges from the germline sequence, so it may reflect a read error.

The CDR3 loop spans 8 amino acids. The germline CDR1 and CDR2 sequences are SEHNR and FQNEAQ (reference sequence). Sequencing was performed on PBMCs, mostly from graft donor cells, taken 180 days after TCRalphabeta/CD19-depleted stem cell transplant. The source is a male patient between 2 and 10 years old who had a stem cell transplant for chronic granulomatous disease, so the T cells may come from the graft donor. The V gene is TRBV7-9, the J gene TRBJ2-1; D is unclear. This chain's CDR3 is CASSLFRF. CDR3 sequence (DNA): TGTGCCAGCAGCCTGTTTAGATTC.